This entry lists 22 T cell receptor beta chains sequenced from one sample in a study of T cells in Graves' hyperthyroidism and ophthalmopathy. TCR beta CDR3 regions were amplified from RNA transcripts. When the TCR CDR3 underwent first-round RT-PCR, the HTBI primer set was used. In TCRdb, the multiplex PCR reads were re-called with MiXCR into one record per CDR3 protein. The repertoire consists of approximately 400,000 distinct CDR3 sequences, with 25% occurring once and the leading ten covering less than 85%. Sequencing input: blood. The receptors were sampled from a man aged 45-65 years with Graves' hyperthyroidism.

The table lists this clonotype with a few counts. This chain connects TRBV29-1 to TRBJ1-1, with 8 bases matching TRBD1. J gave up 4 bases and V 0 bases, and 7 bases lay outside the gene matches. This CDR3 comprises 15 residues. Germline CDR1 is SQVTM and CDR2 is ANQGSEA. DNA for the CDR3: TGCAGCGTTGAAGAGGGCAGGGGGCTTGGCACTGAAGCTTTCTTT. It translates to CSVEEGRGLGTEAFF.

This clonotype was seen a handful of times. The chain carries TRBV13 and TRBJ1-5; D ambiguous. Germline CDR1 PRHDT, CDR2 FYEKMQ (reference sequence). The length of the CDR3 is 14 residues. The V end was cut by 5 bases, the J end by 5 bases, with 13 bases between. The CDR3 DNA reads TGTGCCAGCAGCCTATCTCGGAGCGATCAGCCCCAGCATTTT. Translation: CASSLSRSDQPQHF.

This chain joins TRBV5-1 and TRBJ1-4, with D maybe TRBD1 (5 bases). Per germline, CDR1 SGHRS and CDR2 YFSETQ. V lost 2 bases, J lost 8 bases, and 13 bases lay in between. The CDR3 is made up of 14 amino acids. The CDR3 DNA sequence: TGCGCCAGCAGCTTAGCACTCAGGGAAGAAAAACTGTTTTTT. This codes for CASSLALREEKLFF. Complete variable domain (other parts from reference TRBV5-1 and TRBJ1-4): KAGVTQTPRYLIKTRGQQVTLSCSPISGHRSVSWYQQTPGQGLQFLFEYFSETQRNKGNFPGRFSGRQFSNSRSEMNVSTLELGDSALYLCASSLALREEKLFFGSGTQLSVL.

A few counts support this clonotype. The gene calls are TRBV24-1 and TRBJ2-7; TRBD1 might be the D (6 bases). Germline CDR1 and CDR2: KGHDR and SFDVKD. The V gene lost 9 bases and the J gene lost 0 bases, with 14 bases spanning the gap. The CDR3 length is 14 residues. The CDR3: CATSPGTNSYEQYF. CDR3 sequence (DNA): TGTGCCACCTCGCCCGGGACAAACTCCTACGAGCAGTACTTC.

Note on this clonotype: One junction end disagrees with the germline gene, perhaps due to a read error. The V call is TRBV11-3, the J call TRBJ2-7; 9 bases line up with TRBD2. The CDR3 spans 12 residues. Germline CDR1 and CDR2: SGHNT and YENEEA. CDR3 sequence (DNA): TGTGCCAGTTCGACTAGCGGCTACGGGCAGTACTTC. Its protein is CASSTSGYGQYF. Based on the CDR3 plus reference TRBV11-3 and TRBJ2-7, the full variable domain is EAGVVQSPRYKIIEKKQPVAFWCNPISGHNTLYWYLQNLGQGPELLIRYENEEAVDDSQLPKDRFSAERLKGVDSTLKIQPAELGDSAVYLCASSTSGYGQYFGPGTRLTVT.

This clonotype was observed many times. The rearrangement joins TRBV5-1 to TRBJ2-3, with a possible D match to TRBD2 (5 bases). The ends were cut back, 3 bases at V and 6 bases at J, with 14 bases in the middle. The V gene's germline CDR1 is SGHRS and CDR2 YFSETQ. The CDR3 is made up of 14 amino acids. The CDR3: CASSSTTGLDTQYF. CDR3 nucleotides: TGCGCCAGCAGCTCAACGACGGGGTTGGATACGCAGTATTTT.

This clonotype was recorded a few times. V is TRBV24-1 and J is TRBJ2-5, with 12 bases lining up with TRBD1. This CDR3 has 16 amino acids. Germline V CDR1 and CDR2: KGHDR, SFDVKD. Trimming removed 4 bases from V and 5 bases from J; junction bases left unmatched: 7. The DNA for the CDR3 is TGTGCCACCAGTGAGCCGGGACAGGGGGCGTTGGAGACCCAGTACTTC. It encodes CATSEPGQGALETQYF.

The chain is built from TRBV5-4 and TRBJ2-3; TRBD2 aligns across 11 bases. This CDR3 region has 14 residues. The germline V gene encodes CDR1 SGHNT and CDR2 YYREEE (reference sequence). After removal of 3 bases from V and 5 bases from J, the junction contained 2 bases not matched to a gene. The CDR3 is CASSSTSGKDTQYF. CDR3 nucleotides: TGTGCCAGCAGCTCGACTAGCGGGAAAGATACGCAGTATTTT.

This chain connects TRBV11-3 to TRBJ2-4; D uncertain. The CDR3 spans 14 residues. In germline, CDR1 is SGHNT, CDR2 YENEEA. Trimming stripped 1 base from V and 2 bases from J, with 6 bases between. CDR3 in amino acids: CASSLGGTKNIQYF. The CDR3 DNA follows: TGTGCCAGCAGCTTAGGAGGAACCAAAAACATTCAGTACTTC.

This clonotype came up many times. The chain uses TRBV27 and TRBJ1-5; D is unresolved. The V gene lost 0 bases and the J gene lost 1 base, with 4 bases spanning the gap. The CDR3 consists of 14 residues. Germline values: CDR1 MNHEY, CDR2 SMNVEV (reference sequence). CDR3 in amino acids: CASSLSGSNQPQHF. CDR3 bases: TGTGCCAGCAGTTTATCAGGGAGCAATCAGCCCCAGCATTTT.

The sample holds many counts of this clonotype. This rearrangement joins TRBV7-8 to TRBJ1-1; D perhaps matches TRBD1 (6 bases). Trimming removed 1 base at V and 5 bases at J, with 14 bases between. CDR1 SGHVS and CDR2 FQNEAQ come from the germline V gene. The CDR3 extends over 15 amino acids. CDR3 amino acids: CASSLVGGAGTEAFF. As DNA, the CDR3 is TGTGCCAGCAGCTTAGTCGGGGGGGCTGGTACTGAAGCTTTCTTT. The full variable domain, completed using reference TRBV7-8 and TRBJ1-1, is GAGVSQSPRYKVAKRGQDVALRCDPISGHVSLFWYQQALGQGPEFLTYFQNEAQLDKSGLPSDRFFAERPEGSVSTLKIQRTQQEDSAVYLCASSLVGGAGTEAFFGQGTRLTVV.

This clonotype was seen a handful of times. The chain combines TRBV18 with TRBJ1-4; no reliable D call. The CDR3 consists of 13 residues. V was clipped by 5 bases and J by 7 bases, with 11 bases between them. CDR1 and CDR2 from the germline V gene are KGHSH and LQKENI. The CDR3 DNA reads TGTGCCAGCTCATCAGATTCTGCTGAAAAACTGTTTTTT. Translated, it gives CASSSDSAEKLFF.

This clonotype was picked up many times. The chain recombines TRBV19 with TRBJ1-2; 8 positions agree with TRBD1. This CDR3 region has 12 residues. Germline loops: CDR1 LNHDA, CDR2 SQIVND (reference sequence). The V and J ends lost 7 bases and 5 bases, in that order; junction bases with no gene match: 3. CDR3 protein: CASMDRAYGYTF. In DNA, the CDR3 is TGTGCCAGTATGGACAGGGCTTATGGCTACACCTTC.

The table lists this clonotype with many counts. The genes are TRBV3-1 and TRBJ2-7; no clear D. The V and J ends lost 2 bases and 5 bases respectively, with 13 bases between them. There are 14 residues in the CDR3. Germline-derived CDR1 and CDR2 are LGHDT and YNNKEL (reference sequence). DNA of the CDR3: TGTGCCAGCAGCCAAACGGACGGCGAAAACGAGCAGTACTTC. As protein: CASSQTDGENEQYF.

This clonotype was counted between two and nine times. The rearrangement uses TRBV27 and TRBJ1-3; TRBD1 might be the D (6 bases). Germline CDR1 reads MNHEY; CDR2 reads SMNVEV (reference sequence). The CDR3 sequence is 15 residues long. V was clipped by 6 bases and J by 0 bases, with 12 bases between them. The chain's CDR3 is CASSSGQSSGNTIYF. The DNA for the CDR3 is TGTGCCAGCAGCTCAGGACAGAGCTCTGGAAACACCATATATTTT.

This clonotype was seen a handful of times. The CDR3 bases are TGTGCCAGCAGTGACTTGCTAGCCTCTGAGCAGTTCTTC. Amino acids: CASSDLLASEQFF. This chain links TRBV6-1 with TRBJ2-1, with D possibly TRBD2 on 5 matching bases. Germline assignment: CDR1 MNHNS and CDR2 SASEGT. There are 13 residues in the CDR3. Deletions cut 3 bases from V and 9 bases from J, with 12 bases between.

This chain links TRBV25-1 with TRBJ2-5; D ambiguous. Germline CDR1 and CDR2: MGHDK and SYGVNS. Trimming removed 3 bases from V and 5 bases from J, with 7 bases in between. The CDR3 spans 12 residues. CDR3 in amino acids: CASSEVMETQYF. In DNA, the CDR3 is TGTGCCAGCAGTGAGGTTATGGAGACCCAGTACTTC.

This clonotype was seen at least ten times. The gene calls are TRBV2 and TRBJ2-1, with D tentatively TRBD1 or TRBD2 (6 bases each). Germline lookup yields CDR1 SNHLY and CDR2 FYNNEI. CDR3 length: 17 amino acids. Trimming removed 5 bases from V and 4 bases from J, with 21 bases in between. The CDR3 DNA sequence: TGTGCCAGCAGTCCCCGGCCCTCGGGGGCGCTATACAATGAGCAGTTCTTC. Its protein product is CASSPRPSGALYNEQFF. Full variable domain (outside the CDR3, taken from reference TRBV2 and TRBJ2-1): EPEVTQTPSHQVTQMGQEVILRCVPISNHLYFYWYRQILGQKVEFLVSFYNNEISEKSEIFDDQFSVERPDGSNFTLKIRSTKLEDSAMYFCASSPRPSGALYNEQFFGPGTRLTVL.

The chain has TRBV18 and TRBJ2-7; D assignment may be TRBD1 or TRBD2 (6 bases each). CDR1 and CDR2 (germline): KGHSH, LQKENI. Trimming left V 2 bases short and J 6 bases short, with 14 bases between. CDR3 length: 14 amino acids. The CDR3 DNA reads TGTGCCAGCTCACCAGGGGCCAGGGGAGGCGAGCAGTACTTC. This sequence encodes CASSPGARGGEQYF.

The chain couples TRBV7-2 to TRBJ2-7, with 12 bases fitting TRBD2. Germline CDR1 SGHTA, CDR2 FQGNSA. J was trimmed by 5 bases and V by 5 bases; bases with no gene match: 7. The CDR3 spans 15 residues. CDR3 in DNA: TGTGCCAGCAGCCCTGGACTAGCGGGATTCAACGAGCAGTACTTC. It encodes CASSPGLAGFNEQYF.

Only a few counts were recorded for this clonotype. The V and J genes are TRBV12-3 or TRBV12-4 and TRBJ2-4; TRBD2 matches 7 bases. With 3 bases clipped from V and 0 bases from J, the junction kept 2 bases outside the gene matches. The CDR3 totals 15 residues. CDR3 bases: TGTGCCAGCAGTTTGGGGGGGGGAGCCAAAAACATTCAGTACTTC. Translation: CASSLGGGAKNIQYF.

This clonotype was detected ten times or more. The CDR3 loop is CASSDGTDKNIQYF. The CDR3, as DNA: TGTGCCAGCAGCGATGGGACGGACAAAAACATTCAGTACTTC. V is TRBV7-9 and J is TRBJ2-4; either TRBD1 or TRBD2 may supply D (5 bases each). The CDR3 has 14 residues. V lost 5 bases, J lost 3 bases, and 11 bases lay in between. From germline, CDR1 is SEHNR and CDR2 FQNEAQ (reference sequence). Full variable domain (remainder filled in from reference TRBV7-9 and TRBJ2-4): DTGVSQNPRHKITKRGQNVTFRCDPISEHNRLYWYRQTLGQGPEFLTYFQNEAQLEKSRLLSDRFSAERPKGSFSTLEIQRTEQGDSAMYLCASSDGTDKNIQYFGAGTRLSVL.